This TCR beta chain stems from a study of graft-versus-host responses after intestinal transplantation. In the study overall: Anti-thymocyte globulin induction preceded about 3 years of tacrolimus and steroid maintenance in all recipients. Findings and limits, study-wide: Circulating GvH clones peaking coincided with falling HvG clones soon after transplant.

Comments on this clone: The antigen remains unidentified. This CDR3 is also generated by other DNA sequences in the sample.

V shed 3 bases and J shed 3 bases, with 6 bases lying between them. CDR3 length: 13 residues. Looked up from germline, CDR1 is MNHEY and CDR2 is SMNVEV (reference sequence). Profiling relied on immunoSEQ multiplex PCR, and the TCRdb table lists in-frame clones only, not all of them. The sample holds fewer than 130,000 clones, 80% to 95% seen once. V gene TRBV27 combines with J gene TRBJ1-5; D call uncertain. Sequenced here: unstimulated CD8+ T cells sorted from spleen or lymph node cells, sampled before intestinal transplant. This clonotype originated in a human donor who received an intestinal transplant. DNA of the CDR3: TGTGCCAGCAGTTTCGGAGTCAATCAGCCCCAGCATTTT. Translating it yields CASSFGVNQPQHF.